What follows are 10 T cell receptor beta chains derived from one specimen sequenced in a study of beta chain features in type 1 diabetes. The isolated RNA, all of it, was reverse transcribed, so expressed TCRB transcripts were what got sequenced. The method was immunoSEQ multiplex PCR; TCRdb's version includes in-frame clones alone and lacks a portion of them. The data show just over 450,000 clones, approximately 28% seen once. Material for sequencing was naive CD4+ T cells from blood. The receptors shown here come from a man aged 18 to 29 in good health.

This rearrangement joins TRBV19 to TRBJ2-7; 13 bases match TRBD2. Germline V lookup: CDR1 LNHDA, CDR2 SQIVND (reference sequence). V trimming: 5 bases; J trimming: 2 bases; junction bases outside the gene matches: 6. This CDR3 spans 16 amino acids. The CDR3 protein is CASSPGLAGRTYEQYF. For the CDR3, the DNA is TGTGCCAGTAGTCCGGGACTAGCGGGACGTACCTACGAGCAGTACTTC. Full variable domain (rest looked up from reference TRBV19 and TRBJ2-7): DGGITQSPKYLFRKEGQNVTLSCEQNLNHDAMYWYRQDPGQGLRLIYYSQIVNDFQKGDIAEGYSVSREKKESFPLTVTSAQKNPTAFYLCASSPGLAGRTYEQYFGPGTRLTVT.

V and J are TRBV7-9 and TRBJ2-2; 7 bases map to TRBD1. With V trimmed by 1 base and J by 1 base, 3 bases remained unmatched. This CDR3 has 16 amino acids. CDR1 is SEHNR, CDR2 FQNEAQ, per germline (reference sequence). The CDR3: CASSLDRGLNTGELFF. The CDR3 DNA reads TGTGCCAGCAGCTTAGACAGGGGCCTGAACACCGGGGAGCTGTTTTTT. Full variable domain (outside the CDR3, taken from reference TRBV7-9 and TRBJ2-2): DTGVSQNPRHKITKRGQNVTFRCDPISEHNRLYWYRQTLGQGPEFLTYFQNEAQLEKSRLLSDRFSAERPKGSFSTLEIQRTEQGDSAMYLCASSLDRGLNTGELFFGEGSRLTVL.

This chain links TRBV5-4 with TRBJ1-1, with TRBD1 as a possible D gene (5 bases). Trimming took 2 bases from V and 1 from J, leaving 9 bases between them. Germline lookup yields CDR1 SGHNT and CDR2 YYREEE (reference sequence). CDR3 length: 14 residues. CDR3 region: CASSLLDRNTEAFF. DNA of the CDR3: TGTGCCAGCAGCTTACTTGACAGGAACACTGAAGCTTTCTTT.

In its sample, this clone was seen a few times. V usage is TRBV11-2 and J usage is TRBJ2-5, with 7 positions matching TRBD1. Looked up from germline, CDR1 is SGHAT and CDR2 is FQNNGV. Germline trimming cut 5 bases from V and 2 bases from J; bases unmatched to any gene: 2. The CDR3 consists of 13 residues. The CDR3, as DNA: TGTGCCAGCAGCCAGGACAGGCAAGAGACCCAGTACTTC. Encoded protein: CASSQDRQETQYF.

In its sample, this clone was seen a few times. Distinct nucleotide sequences in the sample also encode this CDR3. V is TRBV30 and J is TRBJ2-1; TRBD2 might be the D (5 bases). Germline CDR1 is GTSNPN and CDR2 is SVGIG (reference sequence). Trimming removed 0 bases at V and 5 bases at J, with 8 bases between. This CDR3 comprises 13 residues. The CDR3 region has the DNA TGTGCCTGGAGTGTTTTGCGGGACAATGAGCAGTTCTTC. This sequence encodes CAWSVLRDNEQFF.

This sequence joins TRBV15 and TRBJ1-5; unclear D gene. In germline, CDR1 is LNHNV, CDR2 YYDKDF (reference sequence). Trimming took off 6 bases at V and 1 base at J, with 13 bases between the two ends. The CDR3 covers 15 residues. The DNA for the CDR3 is TGTGCCACCAGGAGGGCTGGTCTGAGCAATCAGCCCCAGCATTTT. This gives the protein CATRRAGLSNQPQHF.

The chain employs TRBV30 and TRBJ1-2, with D possibly matching TRBD1 (5 bases). With 2 bases removed from V and 6 bases from J, the gap between germline ends came to 13 bases. Germline CDR1 GTSNPN, CDR2 SVGIG (reference sequence). This CDR3 spans 13 amino acids. The CDR3 bases are TGTGCCTGGAGTAGGGGACTAGAGGATGGCTACACCTTC. Its protein product is CAWSRGLEDGYTF.

The gene calls are TRBV7-9 and TRBJ1-1, with D possibly being TRBD1 (5 bases). Trimming stripped 4 bases from V and 1 base from J, with 16 bases between. There are 16 residues in the CDR3. Germline CDR1 is SEHNR and CDR2 is FQNEAQ (reference sequence). The CDR3 DNA is TGTGCCAGCAGCTGGAGAGGGCCTACAGGGAACACTGAAGCTTTCTTT. Translation: CASSWRGPTGNTEAFF.

The chain uses TRBV4-2 and TRBJ2-1; 13 nucleotides agree with TRBD2. CDR3 length: 14 residues. Germline CDR1 reads LGHNA; CDR2 reads YNFKEQ. After removal of 4 bases from V and 13 bases from J, the junction contained 7 bases not matched to a gene. Written as DNA, the CDR3 is TGTGCCAGCAGCCCCCGACTAGCGGGAGGACCTCAGTTCTTC. This gives the protein CASSPRLAGGPQFF.

Only a few counts were recorded for this clone. V gene TRBV7-2 combines with J gene TRBJ1-1; D is perhaps TRBD1 (5 bases). Germline loops: CDR1 SGHTA, CDR2 FQGNSA. The V gene lost 0 bases and the J gene lost 9 bases, with 11 bases spanning the gap. The CDR3 extends over 13 amino acids. CDR3 protein: CASSLAPTVQAFF. Written as DNA, the CDR3 is TGTGCCAGCAGCTTAGCGCCGACAGTCCAAGCTTTCTTT.